This is a list of T cell receptor beta chains from one sample in a study of blood T cells in healthy people across ages. TCRdb re-analysed the 5' RACE reads in MiXCR, keeping a single row per CDR3 protein. This table holds roughly 700,000 distinct CDR3 sequences, about 30% found once. The specimen was blood. These receptors all stem from a woman of 80 years or more in good health. CDR3s include the opening cysteine and the closing phenylalanine or tryptophan. Each record gives: clone size, J gene, V gene, D gene, CDR3 protein, CDR3 DNA. D genes are given only for firm matches. Size is omitted from some rows. Given values are once, few, many or a class for expanded clones.

size: few
J: TRBJ1-1
V: TRBV20-1
D: .
CDR3: CSSPVGQLLNTEAFF
DNA: TGCAGCTCCCCGGTGGGTCAACTTCTGAACACTGAAGCTTTCTTT

size: many
J: TRBJ2-5
V: TRBV3-1
D: TRBD2
CDR3: CASSQEGLARETQYF
DNA: TGTGCCAGCAGCCAGGAAGGACTAGCAAGAGAGACCCAGTACTTC

size: few
J: TRBJ1-1
V: TRBV7-2
D: .
CDR3: CASSFQPGQNTEAFF
DNA: TGTGCCAGCAGCTTCCAACCGGGACAGAACACTGAAGCTTTCTTT

size: .
J: TRBJ2-3
V: TRBV7-9
D: TRBD1
CDR3: CASSRITGGKDTQYF
DNA: TGTGCCAGCAGCCGAATTACAGGGGGTAAAGATACGCAGTATTTT

size: few
J: TRBJ1-1
V: TRBV15
D: .
CDR3: CATSTEENTEAFF
DNA: TGTGCCACCAGCACCGAGGAGAACACTGAAGCTTTCTTT

size: .
J: TRBJ2-7
V: TRBV7-8
D: .
CDR3: CASSFNRVQLDEQYF
DNA: TGTGCCAGCAGCTTTAACAGGGTGCAATTGGACGAGCAGTACTTC

size: many
J: TRBJ2-3
V: TRBV7-3
D: .
CDR3: CASRLGTVVTDTQYF
DNA: TGTGCCAGCAGGTTGGGGACCGTGGTCACAGATACGCAGTATTTT

size: .
J: TRBJ2-1
V: TRBV20-1
D: .
CDR3: CNARVPGINNREFF
DNA: TGCAATGCTAGAGTGCCCGGGATTAATAATAGGGAGTTCTTC

size: many
J: TRBJ2-5
V: TRBV4-1
D: .
CDR3: CASSQVLATNSLETQYF
DNA: TGCGCCAGCAGCCAAGTATTGGCTACCAATTCCCTCGAGACCCAGTACTTC

size: many
J: TRBJ2-1
V: TRBV29-1
D: .
CDR3: CSVWTDHNEQFF
DNA: TGCAGCGTATGGACAGACCACAATGAGCAGTTCTTC

size: .
J: TRBJ2-3
V: TRBV6-1
D: .
CDR3: CASSDAAGTRVRTQYF
DNA: TGTGCCAGCAGTGACGCGGCCGGGACTCGTGTAAGAACGCAGTATTTT

size: .
J: TRBJ2-2
V: TRBV4-2
D: TRBD1
CDR3: CASSQEAMQGQGRTGELFF
DNA: TGTGCCAGCAGCCAAGAGGCCATGCAAGGACAGGGGAGGACCGGGGAGCTGTTTTTT

size: many
J: TRBJ1-2
V: TRBV6-5
D: .
CDR3: CASSYRKGGYTF
DNA: TGTGCCAGCAGTTACCGGAAAGGCGGCTACACCTTC

size: many
J: TRBJ1-2
V: TRBV7-2
D: .
CDR3: CASSSGLSPNYGYTF
DNA: TGTGCCAGCAGCTCGGGCCTCTCCCCTAACTATGGCTACACCTTC

size: .
J: TRBJ2-5
V: TRBV4-2
D: TRBD2
CDR3: CASSQEETSGGPLLETQYF
DNA: TGTGCCAGCAGCCAAGAGGAGACTAGCGGGGGGCCCTTGTTAGAGACCCAGTACTTC

size: many
J: TRBJ1-2
V: TRBV12-3/TRBV12-4
D: .
CDR3: CASSLWGAKGYTF
DNA: TGTGCCAGCAGCCTGTGGGGGGCAAAGGGCTACACCTTC

size: .
J: TRBJ1-2
V: TRBV27
D: .
CDR3: CASSPWARQQGYTF
DNA: TGTGCCAGCAGCCCGTGGGCACGGCAGCAGGGCTACACCTTC

size: .
J: TRBJ2-7
V: TRBV9
D: .
CDR3: CASSARQDPYEQYF
DNA: TGTGCCAGCAGCGCCCGACAGGACCCCTACGAGCAGTACTTC

size: many
J: TRBJ1-2
V: TRBV9
D: .
CDR3: CASSVAPRNYGYTF
DNA: TGTGCCAGCAGCGTAGCCCCTAGGAACTATGGCTACACCTTC

size: many
J: TRBJ2-7
V: TRBV6-2/TRBV6-3
D: TRBD1
CDR3: CASSKDRFSYEQYF
DNA: TGTGCCAGCAGCAAGGACAGGTTTTCCTACGAGCAGTACTTC

size: once
J: TRBJ2-7
V: TRBV5-1
D: .
CDR3: CASSGSDLLNYEQYF
DNA: TGCGCCAGCAGCGGAAGCGACCTACTAAACTACGAGCAGTACTTC

size: .
J: TRBJ2-5
V: TRBV6-1
D: TRBD2
CDR3: CASSVGGAGETQYF
DNA: TGTGCCAGCAGTGTGGGAGGGGCGGGGGAGACCCAGTACTTC

size: many
J: TRBJ2-7
V: TRBV7-6
D: TRBD2
CDR3: CASSPLGRAKSYEQYF
DNA: TGTGCCAGCAGCCCCCTCGGGAGGGCCAAGTCCTACGAGCAGTACTTC

size: many
J: TRBJ1-1
V: TRBV4-3
D: .
CDR3: CASSQDMRGNTEAFF
DNA: TGCGCCAGCAGCCAAGATATGAGGGGTAACACTGAAGCTTTCTTT

size: .
J: TRBJ2-3
V: TRBV3-1
D: TRBD1
CDR3: CASSQDHRGLTQYF
DNA: TGTGCCAGCAGCCAAGATCACAGGGGGCTTACGCAGTATTTT

size: many
J: TRBJ2-5
V: TRBV28
D: TRBD1
CDR3: CASSSQQGMGETQYF
DNA: TGTGCCAGCAGTTCTCAACAGGGGATGGGGGAGACCCAGTACTTC

size: many
J: TRBJ2-4
V: TRBV13
D: .
CDR3: CASSQTTQSKNIQYF
DNA: TGTGCCAGCAGCCAGACTACACAGTCCAAAAACATTCAGTACTTC

size: few
J: TRBJ1-5
V: TRBV11-2
D: TRBD1
CDR3: CASSLVRTGQGATRSNQPQHF
DNA: TGTGCCAGCAGCTTAGTACGGACTGGACAGGGGGCGACCCGGAGCAATCAGCCCCAGCATTTT

size: many
J: TRBJ1-5
V: TRBV6-2/TRBV6-3
D: .
CDR3: CASSGGAKNSNQPQHF
DNA: TGTGCCAGCAGTGGGGGAGCAAAAAATAGCAATCAGCCCCAGCATTTT